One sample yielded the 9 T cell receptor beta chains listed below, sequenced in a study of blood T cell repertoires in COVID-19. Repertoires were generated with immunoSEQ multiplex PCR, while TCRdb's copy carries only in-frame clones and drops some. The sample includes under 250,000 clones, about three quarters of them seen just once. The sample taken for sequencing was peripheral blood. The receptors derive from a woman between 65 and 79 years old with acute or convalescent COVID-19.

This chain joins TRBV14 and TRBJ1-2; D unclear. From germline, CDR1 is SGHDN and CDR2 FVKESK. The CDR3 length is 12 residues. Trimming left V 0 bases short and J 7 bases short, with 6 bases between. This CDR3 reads CASSQDSRGYTF. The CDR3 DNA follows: TGTGCCAGCAGCCAAGACTCTCGTGGCTACACCTTC.

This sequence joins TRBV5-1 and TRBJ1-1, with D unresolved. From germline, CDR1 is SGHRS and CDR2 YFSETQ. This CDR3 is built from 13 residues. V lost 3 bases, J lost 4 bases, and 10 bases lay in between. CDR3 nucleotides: TGCGCCAGCAGCTCGGACTTGAGCACTGAAGCTTTCTTT. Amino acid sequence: CASSSDLSTEAFF.

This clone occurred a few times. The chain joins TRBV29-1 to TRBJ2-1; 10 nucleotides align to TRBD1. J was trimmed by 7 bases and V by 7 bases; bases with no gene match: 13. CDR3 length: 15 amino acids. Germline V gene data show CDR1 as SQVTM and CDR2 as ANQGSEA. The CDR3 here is CSGEGEGTGENEQFF. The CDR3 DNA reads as TGCAGCGGGGAGGGCGAAGGGACAGGGGAGAATGAGCAGTTCTTC.

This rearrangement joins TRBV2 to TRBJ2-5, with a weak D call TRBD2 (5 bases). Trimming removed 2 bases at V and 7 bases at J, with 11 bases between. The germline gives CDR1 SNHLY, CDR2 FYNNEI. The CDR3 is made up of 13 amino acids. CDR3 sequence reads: CASSESFGGTQYF. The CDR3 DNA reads TGTGCCAGCAGTGAAAGCTTTGGAGGGACCCAGTACTTC.

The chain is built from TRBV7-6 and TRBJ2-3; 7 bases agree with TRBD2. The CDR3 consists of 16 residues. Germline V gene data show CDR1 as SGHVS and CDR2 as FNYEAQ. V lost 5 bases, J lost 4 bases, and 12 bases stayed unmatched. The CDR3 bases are TGTGCCAGCAGCCAAGCCCCCGGGACTACCTCAGATACGCAGTATTTT. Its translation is CASSQAPGTTSDTQYF.

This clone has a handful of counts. DNA for the CDR3: TGTGCTTCGGGGGAAGGCAATCAGCCCCAGCATTTT. Protein sequence: CASGEGNQPQHF. The chain recombines TRBV10-3 with TRBJ1-5; TRBD1 might be the D (5 bases). Germline CDR1 is ENHRY and CDR2 is SYGVKD. CDR3 length: 12 amino acids.

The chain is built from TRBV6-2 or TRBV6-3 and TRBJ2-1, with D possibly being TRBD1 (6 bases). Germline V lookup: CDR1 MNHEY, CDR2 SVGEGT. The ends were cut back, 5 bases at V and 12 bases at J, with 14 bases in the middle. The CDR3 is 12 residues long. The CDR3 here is CASSRYLGGQFF. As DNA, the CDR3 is TGTGCCAGCAGTCGATACCTAGGGGGGCAGTTCTTC.

Written as DNA, the CDR3 is TGTGCCAGCAGCTTAGGCGGGGGGGCGAATGAGCAGTTCTTC. It specifies CASSLGGGANEQFF. V is TRBV5-5 and J is TRBJ2-1; 9 nucleotides match TRBD2. CDR1 SGHKS and CDR2 YYEKEE come from the germline V gene (reference sequence). V dropped 2 bases and J dropped 7; count of bases not matched to a gene: 4. The CDR3 is 14 residues long.

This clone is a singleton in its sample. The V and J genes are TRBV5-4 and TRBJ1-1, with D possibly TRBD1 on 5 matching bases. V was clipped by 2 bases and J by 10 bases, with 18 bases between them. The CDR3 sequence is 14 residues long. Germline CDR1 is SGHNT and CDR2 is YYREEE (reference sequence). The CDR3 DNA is TGTGCCAGCAGCTTTGGGGGGAGTGAGTATAGAGCTTTCTTT. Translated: CASSFGGSEYRAFF.